This paragraph reports one T cell receptor (beta chain). These data originate in a study of blood T cell repertoires in COVID-19. Study context: COVID-19 samples from acute and convalescent phases originated in the United States, Italy and Spain.

Germline V gene data show CDR1 as MNHEY and CDR2 as SMNVEV (reference sequence). The CDR3 is 15 residues long. The V segment lost 5 bases and the J segment 0 bases; nucleotides outside the gene matches: 5. Per the original data handling: Amplifying reference gene primers gave estimates of nucleated cell counts. TCRdb's table, derived via immunoSEQ multiplex PCR, lists solely in-frame clones and lacks some. For V, J and clone size, that table is used; D and trimming come from the DNA. Among 200,000 to 300,000 clones listed, about 83% were seen once. Sample: peripheral blood. The TCR was taken from a human donor in a cohort sampled during active COVID-19. The gene calls are TRBV27 and TRBJ2-3; 7 nucleotides align to TRBD1. The CDR3 here is CASSNRGVSTDTQYF. CDR3 DNA: TGTGCCAGCAGTAACAGGGGTGTAAGCACAGATACGCAGTATTTT.